This T cell receptor (beta chain) derives from a study of blood T cell repertoires in COVID-19. About the study: Acute-phase and convalescent COVID-19 samples originated in the United States, Italy and Spain. From T cells, B-cell-depleted T cells, or PBMCs came the material, which was cDNA or gDNA.

The CDR3 totals 15 residues. The junction had 3 bases not matched to a gene; V was cut back by 3 bases and J by 2 bases. Germline V CDR1 and CDR2: KGHSH, LQKENI. Source study methods: Reference gene primer amplification gave estimated nucleated cell counts. Here immunoSEQ multiplex PCR was the method, and the copy in TCRdb shows in-frame clones only, minus some. Clone size and V and J calls were adopted from that table, with D and trimming inferred from the DNA. The sample consists of tens of thousands of clones, roughly 90% of them appearing once. This TCR was recovered from a man aged 65-85 years with active or convalescent COVID-19. The gene calls are TRBV18 and TRBJ2-7; 11 nucleotides align to TRBD1. Material: peripheral blood. CDR3 nucleotide sequence: TGTGCCAGCTCACCGGGGACAGGGGGAACCTACGAGCAGTACTTC. It codes for CASSPGTGGTYEQYF. The complete variable domain, with remaining parts taken from reference TRBV18 and TRBJ2-7, reads NAGVMQNPRHLVRRRGQEARLRCSPMKGHSHVYWYRQLPEEGLKFMVYLQKENIIDESGMPKERFSAEFPKEGPSILRIQQVVRGDSAAYFCASSPGTGGTYEQYFGPGTRLTVT.